This T cell receptor (beta chain) was recovered during a study of shared clonotypes between healthy human individuals. Germline V gives CDR1 MGHRA, CDR2 YSYEKL. This CDR3 contains 15 residues. V gave up 0 bases and J gave up 1 base, with 9 bases separating them. Naive-designated CD8 cells lacked CD45RO, were positively enriched for CCR7, and omitted terminally differentiated effector memory CD45RA+ cells. The protocol was immunoSEQ multiplex PCR, while the TCRdb copy is restricted to in-frame clones and leaves out a portion. The sample records roughly 810,000 clones, approximately 96% being singletons.

The J gene is TRBJ1-1, the V gene TRBV4-1; D not certain. Input material: naive CD8+ T cells sorted from blood. The clonotype originates from a man aged 25 to 40 in good health. The chain's CDR3 is CASSQDQWQNTEAFF. The CDR3 region has the DNA TGCGCCAGCAGCCAAGATCAGTGGCAGAACACTGAAGCTTTCTTT.